Listed here are 16 T cell receptor beta chains from one sample, sequenced in a study of long-term antiretroviral therapy in people with HIV. This was the immunoSEQ v3.0 assay at survey level. The assay was immunoSEQ multiplex PCR, and TCRdb's table has in-frame clones only and misses some. The sample contains roughly 20,000 clones, under 90% of which appear only once. Sequences were derived from unsorted PBMCs, sampled 1.8 years before starting antiretroviral therapy. The receptors come from a woman aged 25 to 39 with HIV.

This clone was seen only once. The V and J genes are TRBV5-1 and TRBJ2-1; TRBD2 matches at 13 bases. The CDR3 runs to 16 residues. CDR1 and CDR2 (germline): SGHRS, YFSETQ. With V trimmed by 4 bases and J by 5 bases, 6 bases remained unmatched. CDR3 DNA sequence: TGCGCCAGCAGCAGAACTGGGACTAGCGGGGACAATGAGCAGTTCTTC. Its translation is CASSRTGTSGDNEQFF. Drawing the rest from reference TRBV5-1 and TRBJ2-1, the complete variable domain is KAGVTQTPRYLIKTRGQQVTLSCSPISGHRSVSWYQQTPGQGLQFLFEYFSETQRNKGNFPGRFSGRQFSNSRSEMNVSTLELGDSALYLCASSRTGTSGDNEQFFGPGTRLTVL.

V is TRBV4-1 and J is TRBJ2-3; D might be TRBD2 (7 bases). V lost 0 bases and J lost 2, with 15 bases in between. Germline-derived CDR1 and CDR2 are MGHRA and YSYEKL. The CDR3 extends over 17 amino acids. The CDR3 is CASSQDGGGAVTDTQYF. The CDR3 region has the DNA TGCGCCAGCAGCCAAGATGGAGGGGGGGCTGTCACAGATACGCAGTATTTT.

The gene calls are TRBV7-3 and TRBJ2-1; 9 bases line up with TRBD2. Germline V gene data show CDR1 as SGHTA and CDR2 as FQGTGA. Trimming took 2 bases from V and 3 from J; bases not matched to a gene: 14. The CDR3 has 19 amino acids. The CDR3 region has the DNA TGTGCCAGCAGCTTATATTCGGACGGTAGCGGGGGACTCTACAATGAGCAGTTCTTC. It is translated as CASSLYSDGSGGLYNEQFF.

This clone has only a few counts. The chain has TRBV19 and TRBJ1-2; TRBD1 agrees at 7 bases. The V and J ends lost 6 bases and 5 bases, in that order; junction bases with no gene match: 9. Germline loops: CDR1 LNHDA, CDR2 SQIVND (reference sequence). The CDR3 length is 14 residues. CDR3 sequence reads: CASSHSTGQYGYTF. CDR3 in DNA: TGTGCCAGTAGCCATTCAACGGGACAGTATGGCTACACCTTC.

The gene calls are TRBV10-1 and TRBJ2-2; 8 nucleotides align to TRBD2. Germline V gene lookup returns CDR1 WNHNN and CDR2 SYGVQD (reference sequence). CDR3 length: 15 amino acids. J gave up 0 bases and V 6 bases, and 3 bases lay outside the gene matches. The CDR3 bases are TGCGCCAGCAGCCGCGGGGGGACGAACACCGGGGAGCTGTTTTTT. Residues: CASSRGGTNTGELFF.

This clone was seen once. For the CDR3, the DNA is TGTGCCAGCAGCACGGACACATATAGCAATCAGCCCCAGCATTTT. This sequence encodes CASSTDTYSNQPQHF. V and J are TRBV11-2 and TRBJ1-5; a possible D gene is TRBD1 (5 bases). The germline CDR1 and CDR2 sequences are SGHAT and FQNNGV. The ends were cut back, 5 bases at V and 0 bases at J, with 11 bases in the middle. The CDR3 length is 15 residues.

The chain combines TRBV5-1 with TRBJ2-2; TRBD2 matches at 12 bases. Germline-derived CDR1 and CDR2 are SGHRS and YFSETQ. Trimming took 1 base from V and 0 from J; bases not matched to a gene: 7. The CDR3 totals 19 residues. CDR3 in amino acids: CASSLLAGGFGSNTGELFF. The CDR3 region has the DNA TGCGCCAGCAGCTTGCTAGCGGGGGGGTTCGGTTCGAACACCGGGGAGCTGTTTTTT.

The chain recombines TRBV11-2 with TRBJ2-3; D unclear. V was cut by 5 bases and J by 3 bases, with 15 bases left in between. CDR3 length: 15 amino acids. Germline V gene data show CDR1 as SGHAT and CDR2 as FQNNGV. The CDR3 nucleotides are TGTGCCAGCAGCCCGCGAAAAAAAGGAACAGATACGCAGTATTTT. Translation gives CASSPRKKGTDTQYF.

The chain has TRBV18 and TRBJ1-3; D uncertain. V gave up 2 bases and J gave up 7 bases, with 15 bases separating them. Germline assignment: CDR1 KGHSH and CDR2 LQKENI. CDR3 length equals 15 residues. CDR3: CASSPDTVVGNTIYF. Written as DNA, the CDR3 is TGTGCCAGCTCACCAGACACCGTCGTTGGGAACACCATATATTTT.

The rearrangement links TRBV7-8 to TRBJ1-6, with D tentatively TRBD1 (6 bases). V was trimmed by 5 bases and J by 4 bases, leaving 9 bases between them. The CDR3 sequence is 14 residues long. The germline V gene has CDR1 SGHVS and CDR2 FQNEAQ. CDR3 region: CASSVGQYNSPLHF. The CDR3 nucleotides are TGTGCCAGCAGCGTCGGACAGTATAATTCACCCCTCCACTTT.

This clone was found once. A read error may produce the germline difference seen at one junction end. Other DNA sequences in the same sample also yield this CDR3. The chain is built from TRBV2 and TRBJ1-2, with a possible D match to TRBD1 (5 bases). The CDR3 extends over 13 amino acids. CDR1 and CDR2 (germline): SNHLY, FYNNEI. The CDR3 sequence: CAGTRGPGYGYTF. The CDR3 DNA sequence: TGTGCCGGCACCCGGGGACCGGGCTATGGCTACACTTTC.

This rearrangement joins TRBV10-3 to TRBJ2-1, with D hard to call. CDR3 length: 14 amino acids. V was cut by 0 bases and J by 8 bases, with 11 bases left in between. In germline, CDR1 is ENHRY, CDR2 SYGVKD. CDR3 loop: CAISESTMSDEQFF. CDR3 coding DNA: TGTGCCATCAGTGAGTCTACGATGTCCGATGAGCAGTTCTTC.

The sample holds one count of this clone. The genes are TRBV5-1 and TRBJ2-3, with D possibly being TRBD1 or TRBD2 (5 bases each). Germline loops: CDR1 SGHRS, CDR2 YFSETQ. The CDR3 spans 14 residues. Between the trimmed V and J ends, which lost 2 bases and 4 bases, there was a span of 11 bases. In DNA form, the CDR3 reads TGCGCCAGCAGCTTCGGGGCCGGGGCAGATACGCAGTATTTT. This translates into CASSFGAGADTQYF.

The J gene is TRBJ1-2, the V gene TRBV6-4; D possibly corresponds to TRBD1 (6 bases). Trimming stripped 8 bases from V and 13 bases from J, with 11 bases between. CDR3 length equals 9 residues. Germline loops: CDR1 MRHNA, CDR2 SNTAGT. CDR3 bases: TGTGCCAGCTGGGGGACATCCACCTTC. It codes for CASWGTSTF.

The chain uses TRBV11-2 and TRBJ1-6; no clear D gene. Germline CDR1 reads SGHAT; CDR2 reads FQNNGV. This CDR3 comprises 14 residues. Deletions cut 5 bases from V and 5 bases from J, with 10 bases between. CDR3 nucleotides: TGTGCCAGCAGCCGAGGGTCAGATAATTCACCCCTCCACTTT. Protein sequence: CASSRGSDNSPLHF.

This chain joins TRBV15 and TRBJ2-1; D uncertain. The V and J ends lost 0 bases and 1 base respectively, with 4 bases between them. The CDR3 totals 14 residues. Germline V gene lookup returns CDR1 LNHNV and CDR2 YYDKDF (reference sequence). As DNA, the CDR3 is TGTGCCACCAGCAGAGATCAGTCCTACAATGAGCAGTTCTTC. Protein: CATSRDQSYNEQFF.